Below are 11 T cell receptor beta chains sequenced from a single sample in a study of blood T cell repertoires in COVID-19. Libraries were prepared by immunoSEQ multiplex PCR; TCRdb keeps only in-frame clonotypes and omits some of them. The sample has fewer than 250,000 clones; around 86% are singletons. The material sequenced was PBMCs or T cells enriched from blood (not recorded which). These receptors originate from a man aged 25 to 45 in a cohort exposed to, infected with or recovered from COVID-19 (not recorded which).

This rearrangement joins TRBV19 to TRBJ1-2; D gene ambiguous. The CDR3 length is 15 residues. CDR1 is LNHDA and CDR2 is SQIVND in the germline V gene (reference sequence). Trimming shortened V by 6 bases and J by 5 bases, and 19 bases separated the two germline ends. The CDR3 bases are TGTGCCAGTAGGAGACCCCCGGAGGTAGGGTATGGCTACACCTTC. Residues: CASRRPPEVGYGYTF.

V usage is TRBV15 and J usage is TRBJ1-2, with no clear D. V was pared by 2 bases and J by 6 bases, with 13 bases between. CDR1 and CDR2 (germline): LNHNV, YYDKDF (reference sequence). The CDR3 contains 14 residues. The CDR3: CATSRLQSLDGYTF. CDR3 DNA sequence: TGTGCCACCAGCAGATTACAGAGTCTCGATGGCTACACCTTC. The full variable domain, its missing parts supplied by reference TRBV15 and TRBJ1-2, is DAMVIQNPRYQVTQFGKPVTLSCSQTLNHNVMYWYQQKSSQAPKLLFHYYDKDFNNEADTPDNFQSRRPNTSFCFLDIRSPGLGDTAMYLCATSRLQSLDGYTFGSGTRLTVV.

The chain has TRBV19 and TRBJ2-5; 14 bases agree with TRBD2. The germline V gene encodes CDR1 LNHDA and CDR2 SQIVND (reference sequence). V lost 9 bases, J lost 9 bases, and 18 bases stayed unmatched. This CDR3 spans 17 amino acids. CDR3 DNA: TGTGCCAGCGCCTCCTCGACTAGCGGGAGGGAAGGTTTGGCCCAGTACTTC. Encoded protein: CASASSTSGREGLAQYF.

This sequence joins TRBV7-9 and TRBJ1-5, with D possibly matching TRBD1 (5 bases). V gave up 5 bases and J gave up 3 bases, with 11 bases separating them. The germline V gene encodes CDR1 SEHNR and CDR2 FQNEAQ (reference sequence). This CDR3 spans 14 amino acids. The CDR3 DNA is TGTGCCAGCAGCGGGGGGGAGAACAATCAGCCCCAGCATTTT. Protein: CASSGGENNQPQHF.

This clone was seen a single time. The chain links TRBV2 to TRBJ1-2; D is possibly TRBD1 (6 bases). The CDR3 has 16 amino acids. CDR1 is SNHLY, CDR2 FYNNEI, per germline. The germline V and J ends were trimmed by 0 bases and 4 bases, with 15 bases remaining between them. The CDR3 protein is CASSEAASRTAYGYTF. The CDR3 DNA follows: TGTGCCAGCAGTGAAGCAGCCTCCAGGACAGCCTATGGCTACACCTTC.

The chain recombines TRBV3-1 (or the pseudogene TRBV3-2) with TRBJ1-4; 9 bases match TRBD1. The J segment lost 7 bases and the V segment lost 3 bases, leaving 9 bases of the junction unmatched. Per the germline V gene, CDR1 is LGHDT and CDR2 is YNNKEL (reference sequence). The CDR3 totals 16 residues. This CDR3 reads CASSQAGQGMSEKLFF. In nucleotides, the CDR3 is TGTGCCAGCAGCCAGGCGGGACAGGGTATGAGTGAAAAACTGTTTTTT.

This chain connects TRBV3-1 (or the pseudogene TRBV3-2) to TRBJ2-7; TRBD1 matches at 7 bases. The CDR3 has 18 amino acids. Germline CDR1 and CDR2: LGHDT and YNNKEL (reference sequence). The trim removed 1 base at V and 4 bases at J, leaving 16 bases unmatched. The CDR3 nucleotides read TGTGCCAGCAGCCAAGTAATGGTTATGGGGGACAGCGAGTACGAGCAGTACTTC. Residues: CASSQVMVMGDSEYEQYF.

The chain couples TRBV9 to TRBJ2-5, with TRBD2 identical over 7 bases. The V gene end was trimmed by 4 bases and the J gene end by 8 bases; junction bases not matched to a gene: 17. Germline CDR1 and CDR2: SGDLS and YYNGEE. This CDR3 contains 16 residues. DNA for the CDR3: TGTGCCAGCAGCTTTCAAGCGGGGCAACCGGGGCAAACCCAGTACTTC. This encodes CASSFQAGQPGQTQYF.

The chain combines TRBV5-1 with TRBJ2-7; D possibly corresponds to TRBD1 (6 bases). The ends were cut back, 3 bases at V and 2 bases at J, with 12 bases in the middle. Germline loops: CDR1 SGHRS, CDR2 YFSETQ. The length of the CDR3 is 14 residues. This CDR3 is CASSSRHRAYEQYF. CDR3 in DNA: TGCGCCAGCAGCTCGCGGCACAGGGCCTACGAGCAGTACTTC. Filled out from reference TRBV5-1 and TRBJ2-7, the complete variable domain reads KAGVTQTPRYLIKTRGQQVTLSCSPISGHRSVSWYQQTPGQGLQFLFEYFSETQRNKGNFPGRFSGRQFSNSRSEMNVSTLELGDSALYLCASSSRHRAYEQYFGPGTRLTVT.

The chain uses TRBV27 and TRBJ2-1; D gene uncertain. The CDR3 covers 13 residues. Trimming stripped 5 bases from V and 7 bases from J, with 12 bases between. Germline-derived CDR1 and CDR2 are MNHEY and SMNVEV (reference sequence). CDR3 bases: TGTGCCAGCAGTCCTGGCTCCCCTAATGAGCAGTTCTTC. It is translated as CASSPGSPNEQFF.

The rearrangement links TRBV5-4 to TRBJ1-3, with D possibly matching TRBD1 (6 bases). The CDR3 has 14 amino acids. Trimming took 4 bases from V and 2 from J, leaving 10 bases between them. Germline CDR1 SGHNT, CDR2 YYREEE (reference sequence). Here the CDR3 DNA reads TGTGCCAGCAGCGTCCGGGACACTGGAAACACCATATATTTT. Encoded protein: CASSVRDTGNTIYF. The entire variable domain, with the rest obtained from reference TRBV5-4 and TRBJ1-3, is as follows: ETGVTQSPTHLIKTRGQQVTLRCSSQSGHNTVSWYQQALGQGPQFIFQYYREEENGRGNFPPRFSGLQFPNYSSELNVNALELDDSALYLCASSVRDTGNTIYFGEGSWLTVV.